Presented here are 25 T cell receptor beta chains from one specimen sequenced in a study of siplizumab effects on memory and regulatory T cells. Here immunoSEQ multiplex PCR was the method, and the copy in TCRdb shows in-frame clones only, minus some. The table lists about 100,000 clones, 85% to 95% of them singletons. The sample consisted of Tregs sorted from blood. The receptor source for this set is a human donor in good health.

CDR3 region: CASSIQYNEKLFF. The CDR3, as DNA: TGTGCCAGCAGTATACAGTACAATGAAAAACTGTTTTTT. The gene calls are TRBV6-1 and TRBJ1-4; D remains ambiguous. Trimming took 5 bases from V and 5 from J, leaving 9 bases between them. The CDR3 is 13 residues long. Germline V lookup: CDR1 MNHNS, CDR2 SASEGT.

The chain has TRBV6-6 and TRBJ2-7; no firm D call. This CDR3 has 14 residues. Trimming stripped 7 bases from V and 1 base from J, with 14 bases between. Germline lookup yields CDR1 MNHNY and CDR2 SVGAGI (reference sequence). The CDR3 region is CASTAYPRSYEQYF. The CDR3 nucleotides read TGTGCCAGCACCGCCTATCCGCGGTCCTACGAGCAGTACTTC.

This rearrangement joins TRBV28 to TRBJ2-1; D perhaps matches TRBD1 (6 bases). CDR3 length: 14 residues. Germline CDR1 and CDR2: MDHEN and SYDVKM. Trimming cost V 7 bases and J 1 base, with 11 bases left between them. The CDR3 nucleotides read TGTGCCAGCACCCTGGACAGTTCCTACAATGAGCAGTTCTTC. It yields the protein CASTLDSSYNEQFF.

J is TRBJ1-5 and V is TRBV27; 8 bases line up with TRBD1. The CDR3 totals 15 residues. The germline CDR1 and CDR2 sequences are MNHEY and SMNVEV (reference sequence). V was pared by 6 bases and J by 4 bases, with 8 bases of the junction left unmatched. CDR3 DNA: TGTGCCAGCAGATTGACAGGGGCTGGGAATCAGCCCCAGCATTTT. This sequence encodes CASRLTGAGNQPQHF.

The chain has TRBV5-1 and TRBJ2-7; D ambiguous. V gave up 2 bases and J gave up 2 bases, with 14 bases separating them. CDR1 and CDR2 (germline): SGHRS, YFSETQ. This CDR3 contains 15 residues. The CDR3: CASSLGRYTTYEQYF. The CDR3 bases are TGCGCCAGCAGCTTAGGCAGGTACACTACCTACGAGCAGTACTTC. Full variable domain (remainder filled in from reference TRBV5-1 and TRBJ2-7): KAGVTQTPRYLIKTRGQQVTLSCSPISGHRSVSWYQQTPGQGLQFLFEYFSETQRNKGNFPGRFSGRQFSNSRSEMNVSTLELGDSALYLCASSLGRYTTYEQYFGPGTRLTVT.

The CDR3 here is CASSGLAGYYEQYF. The CDR3 DNA is TGCGCCAGCAGCGGACTAGCGGGATACTACGAGCAGTACTTC. V and J are TRBV5-1 and TRBJ2-7; 12 bases line up with TRBD2. The CDR3 consists of 14 residues. J was trimmed by 3 bases and V by 4 bases; bases with no gene match: 2. Germline CDR1 and CDR2: SGHRS and YFSETQ.

This chain uses TRBV11-2 with TRBJ1-6; D is unclear. Trimming cost V 1 base and J 10 bases, with 11 bases left between them. The CDR3 loop spans 14 amino acids. CDR1 is SGHAT, CDR2 FQNNGV, per germline. CDR3 sequence (DNA): TGTGCCAGCAGCTTAGTATGGAAGGAATCACCCCTCCACTTT. Translation gives CASSLVWKESPLHF.

J is TRBJ1-2 and V is TRBV5-6; a possible D gene is TRBD1 (6 bases). Germline V gene data show CDR1 as SGHDT and CDR2 as YYEEEE. The V end lost 2 bases, the J end lost 8 bases, and 13 bases lay between the germline ends. The CDR3 covers 13 residues. CDR3 region: CASSFLGGAGYTF. The CDR3 DNA reads TGTGCCAGCAGCTTTTTGGGGGGCGCGGGCTACACCTTC.

The V call is TRBV19, the J call TRBJ1-4; D gene unclear. Germline CDR1 reads LNHDA; CDR2 reads SQIVND (reference sequence). V was cut by 3 bases and J by 10 bases, with 9 bases left in between. The length of the CDR3 is 12 residues. The CDR3 protein is CASSIVEGKLFF. The CDR3 DNA sequence: TGTGCCAGTAGTATCGTAGAGGGAAAACTGTTTTTT. The full variable domain, in which reference TRBV19 and TRBJ1-4 provide the parts outside the CDR3, is DGGITQSPKYLFRKEGQNVTLSCEQNLNHDAMYWYRQDPGQGLRLIYYSQIVNDFQKGDIAEGYSVSREKKESFPLTVTSAQKNPTAFYLCASSIVEGKLFFGSGTQLSVL.

J is TRBJ2-7 and V is TRBV25-1; TRBD1 is a possible D gene (6 bases). Between the trimmed V and J ends, which lost 3 bases and 4 bases, there was a span of 13 bases. Germline V gives CDR1 MGHDK, CDR2 SYGVNS. The CDR3 is 14 amino acids. CDR3 in DNA: TGTGCCAGCAGTGATGGTTTTACAGGGTACGAGCAGTACTTC. It translates to CASSDGFTGYEQYF.

The chain links TRBV5-5 to TRBJ2-7; 9 nucleotides align to TRBD1. The junction had 8 bases not matched to a gene; V was cut back by 5 bases and J by 2 bases. Germline V gene data show CDR1 as SGHKS and CDR2 as YYEKEE (reference sequence). This CDR3 region has 15 residues. The CDR3 loop is CASSRGTGPTYEQYF. CDR3 in DNA: TGTGCCAGCAGTCGAGGGACAGGGCCCACCTACGAGCAGTACTTC.

The gene calls are TRBV15 and TRBJ1-5; maybe TRBD1 (6 bases). Germline values: CDR1 LNHNV, CDR2 YYDKDF (reference sequence). This CDR3 is built from 17 residues. Trimming took off 0 bases at V and 6 bases at J, with 18 bases between the two ends. This chain's CDR3 is CATSREPTGPGLQPQHF. The DNA of the CDR3 is TGTGCCACCAGCAGAGAACCTACAGGGCCGGGGCTTCAGCCCCAGCATTTT.

This chain uses TRBV7-8 with TRBJ1-2, with D possibly being TRBD1 (5 bases). The V gene's germline CDR1 is SGHVS and CDR2 FQNEAQ. Trimming left V 5 bases short and J 7 bases short, with 11 bases between. The CDR3 contains 12 residues. The CDR3 DNA reads TGTGCCAGCAGCGGAGGGGTAGGTGGCTACACCTTC. This sequence encodes CASSGGVGGYTF.

The V and J genes are TRBV13 and TRBJ2-7, with 7 bases identical to TRBD2. The CDR3 runs 14 residues. Per germline, CDR1 PRHDT and CDR2 FYEKMQ (reference sequence). V shed 5 bases and J 4 bases; nucleotides not matched to a gene: 8. In nucleotides, the CDR3 is TGTGCCAGCAGCCCACGACCGGGAGGTTACGAGCAGTACTTC. Protein product: CASSPRPGGYEQYF.

The chain couples TRBV4-1 to TRBJ2-7, with TRBD1 identical over 12 bases. This CDR3 comprises 17 residues. The junction had 7 bases not matched to a gene; V was cut back by 0 bases and J by 4 bases. The germline gives CDR1 MGHRA, CDR2 YSYEKL. The CDR3 bases are TGCGCCAGCAGCCAAGATAGCGGGACAGGGGGCAGATACGAGCAGTACTTC. Its translation is CASSQDSGTGGRYEQYF.

The chain recombines TRBV6-9 with TRBJ2-3, with TRBD2 matching over 8 bases. This CDR3 region has 14 residues. CDR1 MNHGY and CDR2 SVAAGI come from the germline V gene. With 6 bases clipped from V and 3 bases from J, the junction kept 5 bases outside the gene matches. The CDR3 region is CASSQRETTDTQYF. The DNA of the CDR3 is TGTGCCAGCAGCCAGCGGGAGACGACAGATACGCAGTATTTT.

J is TRBJ2-5 and V is TRBV5-4, with D tentatively TRBD1 (6 bases). Deletions cut 1 base from V and 5 bases from J, with 15 bases between. The germline V gene has CDR1 SGHNT and CDR2 YYREEE (reference sequence). The CDR3 consists of 15 residues. The CDR3 sequence is CASSLNSNQGETQYF. CDR3 bases: TGTGCCAGCAGCTTGAACTCGAACCAGGGGGAGACCCAGTACTTC.

The V call is TRBV5-1, the J call TRBJ2-1; D is unresolved. V dropped 6 bases and J dropped 10 bases, with 17 bases sitting between them. CDR3 size: 13 residues. The germline CDR1 and CDR2 sequences are SGHRS and YFSETQ. CDR3 in DNA: TGCGCCAGCAAGCAGGCCACCTTAAAGGAGCAGTTCTTC. It is translated as CASKQATLKEQFF.

In its sample, this clone was seen once. The V gene is TRBV7-9, the J gene TRBJ2-3; a possible D gene is TRBD1 (6 bases). CDR1 SEHNR and CDR2 FQNEAQ come from the germline V gene (reference sequence). There are 16 residues in the CDR3. Trimming left V 8 bases short and J 2 bases short, with 20 bases between. CDR3 sequence reads: CASREIDRSFTDTQYF. CDR3 nucleotide sequence: TGTGCCAGCCGAGAAATCGACAGGTCCTTCACAGATACGCAGTATTTT.

The V gene is TRBV4-1, the J gene TRBJ2-3; D might be TRBD1 (6 bases). The CDR3 is made up of 16 amino acids. The ends were cut back, 2 bases at V and 6 bases at J, with 18 bases in the middle. Germline-derived CDR1 and CDR2 are MGHRA and YSYEKL. As DNA, the CDR3 is TGCGCCAGCAGCCAAAGGGGACCCCAAAGGGGGGATACGCAGTATTTT. This codes for CASSQRGPQRGDTQYF.

Note on this clone: The junction does not match germline at one end; this may be a read error. The rearrangement links TRBV29-1 to TRBJ1-1; 7 bases map to TRBD1. The CDR3 has 14 residues. The germline V gene encodes CDR1 SQVTM and CDR2 ANQGSEA. Here the CDR3 DNA reads TGCAGCGTTGCCCCGGGACAGAAGAACGCTGAAGCTTTCTTT. It translates to CSVAPGQKNAEAFF.

This clone was picked up one time. V gene TRBV5-1 combines with J gene TRBJ1-2; D is ambiguous. Trimming pared 0 bases from V and 1 base from J, leaving 4 bases between. From germline, CDR1 is SGHRS and CDR2 YFSETQ. This CDR3 comprises 13 residues. The CDR3 region has the DNA TGCGCCAGCAGCTTGGCCAGTAACTATGGCTACACCTTC. As protein: CASSLASNYGYTF.

The rearrangement uses TRBV2 and TRBJ2-4; D gene uncertain. Germline loops: CDR1 SNHLY, CDR2 FYNNEI. Trimming removed 5 bases from V and 1 base from J, with 15 bases in between. The CDR3 sequence is 16 residues long. The CDR3, as DNA: TGTGCCAGCAGTTATTATAAGGTCTCGGCCAAAAACATTCAGTACTTC. Its translation is CASSYYKVSAKNIQYF.

The chain joins TRBV5-1 to TRBJ2-3; D is unresolved. CDR1 is SGHRS, CDR2 YFSETQ, per germline. With 2 bases removed from V and 2 bases from J, the gap between germline ends came to 12 bases. CDR3 size: 15 residues. CDR3 sequence (DNA): TGCGCCAGCAGCTTAGTAAATCCTTACACAGATACGCAGTATTTT. Translation: CASSLVNPYTDTQYF.

This chain connects TRBV6-1 to TRBJ2-5; D possibly corresponds to TRBD1 (5 bases). Trimming took off 2 bases at V and 5 bases at J, with 12 bases between the two ends. Germline CDR1 and CDR2: MNHNS and SASEGT. This CDR3 has 14 residues. CDR3 protein: CASSERGPGETQYF. The CDR3 DNA is TGTGCCAGCAGTGAAAGGGGTCCTGGGGAGACCCAGTACTTC.